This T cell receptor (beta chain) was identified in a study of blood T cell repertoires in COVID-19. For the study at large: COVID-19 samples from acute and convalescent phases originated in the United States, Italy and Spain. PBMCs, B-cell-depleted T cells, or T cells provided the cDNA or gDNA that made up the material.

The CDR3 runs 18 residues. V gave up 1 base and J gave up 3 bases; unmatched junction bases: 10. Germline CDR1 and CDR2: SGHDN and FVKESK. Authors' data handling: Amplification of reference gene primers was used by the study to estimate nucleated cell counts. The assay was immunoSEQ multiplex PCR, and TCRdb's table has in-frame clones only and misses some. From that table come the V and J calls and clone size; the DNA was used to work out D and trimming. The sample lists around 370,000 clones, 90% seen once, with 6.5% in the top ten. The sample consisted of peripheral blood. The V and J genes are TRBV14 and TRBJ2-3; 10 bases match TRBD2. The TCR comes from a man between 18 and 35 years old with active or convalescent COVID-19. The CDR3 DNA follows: TGTGCCAGCAGCCAAGTATCGCCTAGCGGGAGTAGGACAGATACGCAGTATTTT. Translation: CASSQVSPSGSRTDTQYF.